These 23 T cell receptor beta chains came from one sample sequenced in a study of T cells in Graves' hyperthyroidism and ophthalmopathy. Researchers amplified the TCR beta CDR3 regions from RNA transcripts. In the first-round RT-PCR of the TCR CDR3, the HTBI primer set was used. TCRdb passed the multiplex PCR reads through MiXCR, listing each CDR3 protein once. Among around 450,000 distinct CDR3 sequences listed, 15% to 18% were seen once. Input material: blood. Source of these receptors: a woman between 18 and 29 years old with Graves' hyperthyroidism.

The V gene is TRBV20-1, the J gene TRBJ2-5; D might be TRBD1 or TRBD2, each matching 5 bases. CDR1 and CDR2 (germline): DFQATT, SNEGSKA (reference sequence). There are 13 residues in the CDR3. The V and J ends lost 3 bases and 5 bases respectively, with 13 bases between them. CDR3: CSASGGARETQYF. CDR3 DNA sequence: TGCAGTGCTAGTGGGGGTGCGAGGGAGACCCAGTACTTC.

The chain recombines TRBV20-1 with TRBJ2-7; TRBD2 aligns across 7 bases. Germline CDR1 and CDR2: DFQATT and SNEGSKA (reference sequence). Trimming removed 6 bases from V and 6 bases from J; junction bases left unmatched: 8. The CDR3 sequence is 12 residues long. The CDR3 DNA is TGCAGTGCAGGACTAGTCGGGCGCGAGCAGTACTTC. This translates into CSAGLVGREQYF.

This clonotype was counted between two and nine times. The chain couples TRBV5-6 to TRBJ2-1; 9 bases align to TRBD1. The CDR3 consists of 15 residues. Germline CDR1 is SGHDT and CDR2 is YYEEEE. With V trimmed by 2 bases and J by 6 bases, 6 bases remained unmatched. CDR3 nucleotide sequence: TGTGCCAGCAGCTTCGGGACAGGGCTTGCCAATGAGCAGTTCTTC. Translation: CASSFGTGLANEQFF.

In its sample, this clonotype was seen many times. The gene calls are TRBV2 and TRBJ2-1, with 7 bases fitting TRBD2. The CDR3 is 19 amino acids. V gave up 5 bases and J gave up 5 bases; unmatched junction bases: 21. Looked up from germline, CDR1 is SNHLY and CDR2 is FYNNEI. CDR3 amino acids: CASSPGFGSFGGGNNEQFF. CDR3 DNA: TGTGCCAGCAGTCCGGGGTTCGGATCCTTCGGGGGAGGGAACAATGAGCAGTTCTTC.

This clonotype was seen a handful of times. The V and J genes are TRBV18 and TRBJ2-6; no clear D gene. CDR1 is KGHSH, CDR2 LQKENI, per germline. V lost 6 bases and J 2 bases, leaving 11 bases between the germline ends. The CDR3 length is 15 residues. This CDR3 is CASSIDKPGANVLTF. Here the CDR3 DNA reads TGTGCCAGCTCTATCGACAAGCCTGGGGCCAACGTCCTGACTTTC. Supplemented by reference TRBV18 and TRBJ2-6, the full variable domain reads NAGVMQNPRHLVRRRGQEARLRCSPMKGHSHVYWYRQLPEEGLKFMVYLQKENIIDESGMPKERFSAEFPKEGPSILRIQQVVRGDSAAYFCASSIDKPGANVLTFGAGSRLTVL.

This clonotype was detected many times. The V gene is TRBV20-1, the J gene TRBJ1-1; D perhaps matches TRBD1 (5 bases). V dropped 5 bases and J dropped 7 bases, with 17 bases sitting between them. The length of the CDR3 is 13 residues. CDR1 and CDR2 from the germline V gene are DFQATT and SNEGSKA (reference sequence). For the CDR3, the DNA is TGCAGTGCTCGGGCAGGGTGGCCTGGTGAAGCTTTCTTT. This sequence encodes CSARAGWPGEAFF.

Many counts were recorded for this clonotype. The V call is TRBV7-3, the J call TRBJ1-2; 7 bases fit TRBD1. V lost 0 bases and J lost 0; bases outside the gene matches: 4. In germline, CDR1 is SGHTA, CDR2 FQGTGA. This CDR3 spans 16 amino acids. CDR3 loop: CASSLTRGQSNYGYTF. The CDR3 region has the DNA TGTGCCAGCAGCTTAACGAGGGGGCAGTCTAACTATGGCTACACCTTC.

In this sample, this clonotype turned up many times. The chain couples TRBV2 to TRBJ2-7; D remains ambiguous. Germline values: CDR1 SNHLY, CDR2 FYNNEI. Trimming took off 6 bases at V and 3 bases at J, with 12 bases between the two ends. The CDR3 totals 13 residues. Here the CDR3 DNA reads TGTGCCAGCAGCGTCACAGTAGACTACGAGCAGTACTTC. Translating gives CASSVTVDYEQYF.

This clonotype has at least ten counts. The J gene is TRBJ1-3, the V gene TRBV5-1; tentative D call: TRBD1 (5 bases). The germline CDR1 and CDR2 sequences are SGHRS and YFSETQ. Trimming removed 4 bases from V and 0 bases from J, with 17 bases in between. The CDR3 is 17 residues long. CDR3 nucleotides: TGCGCCAGCAGCGTCGGCCCGGGACTCAACTCTGGAAACACCATATATTTT. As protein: CASSVGPGLNSGNTIYF.

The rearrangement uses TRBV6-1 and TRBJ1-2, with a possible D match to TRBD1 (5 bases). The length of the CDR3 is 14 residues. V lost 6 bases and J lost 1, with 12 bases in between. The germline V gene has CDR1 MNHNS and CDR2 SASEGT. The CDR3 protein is CASSYLGGNYGYTF. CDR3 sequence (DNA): TGTGCCAGCAGCTACCTCGGGGGTAACTATGGCTACACCTTC.

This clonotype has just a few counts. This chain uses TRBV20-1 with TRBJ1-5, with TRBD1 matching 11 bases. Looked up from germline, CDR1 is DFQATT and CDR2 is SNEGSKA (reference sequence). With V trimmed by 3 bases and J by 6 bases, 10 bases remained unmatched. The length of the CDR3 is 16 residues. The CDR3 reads CSARGQGGWDSQPQHF. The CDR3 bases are TGCAGTGCTAGGGGACAGGGGGGGTGGGACAGTCAGCCCCAGCATTTT.

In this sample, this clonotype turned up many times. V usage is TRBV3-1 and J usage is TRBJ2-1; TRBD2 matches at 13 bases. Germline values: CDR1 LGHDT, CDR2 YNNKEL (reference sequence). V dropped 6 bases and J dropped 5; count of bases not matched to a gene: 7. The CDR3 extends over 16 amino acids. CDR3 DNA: TGTGCCAGCAGGCTGACTAGCGGGGGGCTAAACAATGAGCAGTTCTTC. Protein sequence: CASRLTSGGLNNEQFF.

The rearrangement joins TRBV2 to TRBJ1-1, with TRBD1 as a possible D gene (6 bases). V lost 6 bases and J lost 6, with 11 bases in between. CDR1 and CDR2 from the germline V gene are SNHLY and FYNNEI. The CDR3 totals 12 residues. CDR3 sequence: CASRNRAPEAFF. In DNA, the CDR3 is TGTGCCAGCAGGAACAGGGCCCCTGAAGCTTTCTTT.

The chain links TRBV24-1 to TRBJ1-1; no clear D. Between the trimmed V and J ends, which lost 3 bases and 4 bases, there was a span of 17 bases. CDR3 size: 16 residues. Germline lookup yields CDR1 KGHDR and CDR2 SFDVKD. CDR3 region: CATSDAGLGGGTEAFF. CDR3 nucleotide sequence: TGTGCCACCAGTGATGCCGGACTAGGAGGCGGCACTGAAGCTTTCTTT.

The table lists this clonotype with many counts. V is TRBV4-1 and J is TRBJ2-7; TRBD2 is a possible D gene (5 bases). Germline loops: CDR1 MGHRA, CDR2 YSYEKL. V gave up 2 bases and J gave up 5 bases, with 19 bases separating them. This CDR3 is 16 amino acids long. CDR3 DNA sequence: TGCGCCAGCAGCCAAAGATCCCAGAGGGCGAGGGACGAGCAGTACTTC. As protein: CASSQRSQRARDEQYF.

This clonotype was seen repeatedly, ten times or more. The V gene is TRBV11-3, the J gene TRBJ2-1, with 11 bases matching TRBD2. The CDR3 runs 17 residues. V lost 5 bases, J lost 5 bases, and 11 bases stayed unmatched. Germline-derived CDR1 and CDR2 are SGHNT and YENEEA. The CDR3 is CASSPGLAGSWDNEQFF. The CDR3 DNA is TGTGCCAGCAGCCCAGGACTAGCGGGTAGCTGGGACAATGAGCAGTTCTTC.

The CDR3: CATSRILAGLDTQYF. CDR3 coding DNA: TGTGCCACCAGCAGAATACTAGCGGGGTTAGATACGCAGTATTTT. The chain combines TRBV15 with TRBJ2-3, with TRBD2 matching 10 bases. V shed 2 bases and J 5 bases; nucleotides not matched to a gene: 4. This CDR3 spans 15 amino acids. The germline V gene has CDR1 LNHNV and CDR2 YYDKDF (reference sequence).

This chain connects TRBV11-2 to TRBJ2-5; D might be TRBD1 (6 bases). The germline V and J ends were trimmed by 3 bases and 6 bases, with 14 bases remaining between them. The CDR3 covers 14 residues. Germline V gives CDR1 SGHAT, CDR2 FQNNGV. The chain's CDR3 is CASSLATGIQTQYF. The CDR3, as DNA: TGTGCCAGCAGCTTGGCGACAGGCATTCAGACCCAGTACTTC.

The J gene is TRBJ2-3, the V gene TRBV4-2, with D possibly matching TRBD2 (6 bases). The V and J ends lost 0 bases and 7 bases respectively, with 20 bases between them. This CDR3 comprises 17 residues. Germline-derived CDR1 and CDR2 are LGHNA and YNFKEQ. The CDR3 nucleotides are TGTGCCAGCAGCCAAGATCTGGCCAGCGGGCTGATTAATACGCAGTATTTT. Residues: CASSQDLASGLINTQYF.

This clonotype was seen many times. CDR3 DNA: TGCGCCAGCAGGGTGACAGGCGATAACTATGGCTACACCTTC. Translated: CASRVTGDNYGYTF. The rearrangement links TRBV5-1 to TRBJ1-2, with D perhaps matching TRBD1 (6 bases). Per germline, CDR1 SGHRS and CDR2 YFSETQ. The germline V and J ends were trimmed by 5 bases and 1 base, with 12 bases remaining between them. This CDR3 comprises 14 residues. The whole variable domain, filled in from reference TRBV5-1 and TRBJ1-2, reads KAGVTQTPRYLIKTRGQQVTLSCSPISGHRSVSWYQQTPGQGLQFLFEYFSETQRNKGNFPGRFSGRQFSNSRSEMNVSTLELGDSALYLCASRVTGDNYGYTFGSGTRLTVV.

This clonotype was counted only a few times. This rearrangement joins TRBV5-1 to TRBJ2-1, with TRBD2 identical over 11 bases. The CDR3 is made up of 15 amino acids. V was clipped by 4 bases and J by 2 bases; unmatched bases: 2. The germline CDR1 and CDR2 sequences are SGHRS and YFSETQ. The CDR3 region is CASSTSGGPYNEQFF. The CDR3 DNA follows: TGCGCCAGCAGCACTAGCGGGGGCCCCTACAATGAGCAGTTCTTC.

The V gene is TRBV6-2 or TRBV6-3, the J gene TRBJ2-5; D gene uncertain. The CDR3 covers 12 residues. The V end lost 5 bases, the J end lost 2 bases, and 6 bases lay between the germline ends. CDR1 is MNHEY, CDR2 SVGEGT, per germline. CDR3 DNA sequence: TGTGCCAGCAGTCATAATCAAGAGACCCAGTACTTC. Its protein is CASSHNQETQYF.

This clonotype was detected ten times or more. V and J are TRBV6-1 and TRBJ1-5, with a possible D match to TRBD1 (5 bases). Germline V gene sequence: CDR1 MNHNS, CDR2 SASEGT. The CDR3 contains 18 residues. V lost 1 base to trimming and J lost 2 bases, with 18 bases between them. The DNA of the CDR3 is TGTGCCAGCAGTGAAGGGTCACCCCTCAGGGTGGGCAATCAGCCCCAGCATTTT. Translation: CASSEGSPLRVGNQPQHF.